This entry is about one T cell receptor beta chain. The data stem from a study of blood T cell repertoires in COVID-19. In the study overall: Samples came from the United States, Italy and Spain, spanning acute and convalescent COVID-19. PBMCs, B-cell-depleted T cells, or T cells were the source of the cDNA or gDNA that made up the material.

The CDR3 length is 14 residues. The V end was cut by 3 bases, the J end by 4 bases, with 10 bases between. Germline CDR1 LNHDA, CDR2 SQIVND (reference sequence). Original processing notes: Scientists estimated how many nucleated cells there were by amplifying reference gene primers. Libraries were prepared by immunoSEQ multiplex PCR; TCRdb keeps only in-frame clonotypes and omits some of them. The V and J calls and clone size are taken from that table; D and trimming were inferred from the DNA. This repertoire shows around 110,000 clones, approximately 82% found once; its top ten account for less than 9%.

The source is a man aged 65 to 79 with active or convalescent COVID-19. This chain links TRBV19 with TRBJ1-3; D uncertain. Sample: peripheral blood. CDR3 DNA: TGTGCCAGTAGTATGGAGGGATACGGAAACACCATATATTTT. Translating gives CASSMEGYGNTIYF.